A selection of T cell receptor beta chains follows, all from one sample in a study of cytomegalovirus exposure and HLA in healthy donors. Sequencing used immunoSEQ multiplex PCR; TCRdb keeps in-frame clones, though not all of them. This table has approximately 260,000 clones, roughly 86% appearing once. Sequencing input: PBMCs. These receptors came from a woman younger than 45 in good health and CMV-seropositive. The CDR3 runs from the conserved cysteine through the conserved F or W. A D gene is named only where the DNA matches it firmly. Where a row states a size, it is once, few, many or the class of an expanded clone; other rows omit it.

cdr3_aa cdr3_nt clone_size d_call j_call v_call
CASSPGLAGVNEQFF TGCGCCAGCAGCCCGGGACTAGCGGGGGTAAATGAGCAGTTCTTC . TRBD2 TRBJ2-1 TRBV5-1
CASSYADRRDYEQYF TGTGCCAGCAGTTACGCTGACAGGAGAGACTACGAGCAGTACTTC . . TRBJ2-7 TRBV6-5
CAIGPDANSGNTIYF TGTGCCATCGGGCCCGACGCAAACTCTGGAAACACCATATATTTT . . TRBJ1-3 TRBV10-3
CASSEAVGVTEAFF TGTGCCAGCAGTGAGGCGGTTGGAGTGACTGAAGCTTTCTTT . . TRBJ1-1 TRBV6-5
CASSWVETGITDTQYF TGTGCCAGCAGCTGGGTTGAGACAGGGATAACAGATACGCAGTATTTT . TRBD1 TRBJ2-3 TRBV5-5
CASAGGWKETQYF TGCGCTAGTGCTGGAGGCTGGAAGGAGACCCAGTACTTC . . TRBJ2-5 TRBV5-1
CASSRDRGSYGYTF TGTGCCAGCAGCCGGGACAGGGGGAGCTATGGCTACACCTTC few TRBD1 TRBJ1-2 TRBV5-6
CASKVGQHYEQYF TGTGCCAGCAAGGTGGGACAGCACTACGAGCAGTACTTC . TRBD1 TRBJ2-7 TRBV27
CASSSTGLNTGELFF TGTGCCAGCAGCTCGACAGGGTTGAACACCGGGGAGCTGTTTTTT . TRBD1 TRBJ2-2 TRBV7-2
CASSDLRGDYNEQFF TGTGCCAGCAGTGATTTACGGGGTGACTACAATGAGCAGTTCTTC . . TRBJ2-1 TRBV25-1
CASSIAQWETQYF TGTGCCAGTAGTATCGCCCAGTGGGAGACCCAGTACTTC . . TRBJ2-5 TRBV19
CASSNPGTEGYTF TGTGCCAGCAGTAACCCGGGGACAGAAGGCTACACCTTC . TRBD1 TRBJ1-2 TRBV27
CASSERTANSYEQYF TGTGCCAGCAGTGAAAGGACAGCGAACTCCTACGAGCAGTACTTC . . TRBJ2-7 TRBV6-1
CASSLFNSWKTQYF TGTGCCAGCAGCTTATTCAACAGTTGGAAGACCCAGTACTTC . . TRBJ2-5 TRBV7-9
CASSFLRTGGTEQYF TGTGCCAGCAGCTTCTTAAGGACAGGGGGCACCGAGCAGTACTTC . TRBD1 TRBJ2-7 TRBV13
CASDGVNTEAFF TGTGCCAGTGACGGGGTGAACACTGAAGCTTTCTTT . . TRBJ1-1 TRBV9
CASSPGVAAPQYF TGTGCCAGCAGCCCCGGCGTAGCGGCGCCCCAGTACTTC . . TRBJ2-5 TRBV7-6
CARSGYEETQYF TGTGCCAGAAGCGGGTACGAGGAGACCCAGTACTTC . . TRBJ2-5 TRBV2
CASSWDSSYEQYF TGTGCCAGCAGCTGGGACAGCTCCTACGAGCAGTACTTC . TRBD1 TRBJ2-7 TRBV11-2
CASSLGTSGSDEQYF TGCGCCAGCAGCTTGGGGACTAGCGGGAGCGACGAGCAGTACTTC . TRBD2 TRBJ2-7 TRBV5-1
CASSTGPRDEQYF TGTGCCAGCAGTACCGGGCCCAGGGACGAGCAGTACTTC . . TRBJ2-7 TRBV6-5
CASSGSGQGTGELFF TGTGCCAGCAGTGGGTCCGGACAGGGAACCGGGGAGCTGTTTTTT . TRBD1 TRBJ2-2 TRBV6-4
CASSVLAGETGELFF TGTGCCAGCAGCGTACTAGCGGGAGAAACCGGGGAGCTGTTTTTT . TRBD2 TRBJ2-2 TRBV9
CASSSTSGASYEQYF TGTGCCAGCAGCTCGACTAGCGGGGCCTCCTACGAGCAGTACTTC . TRBD2 TRBJ2-7 TRBV7-8
CASSFEDQPQHF TGTGCCAGCAGTTTCGAGGATCAGCCCCAGCATTTT . . TRBJ1-5 TRBV6-6
CASSDDRPPTNEQFF TGTGCCAGCAGCGACGACAGGCCCCCAACCAATGAGCAGTTCTTC . . TRBJ2-1 TRBV11-2
CASSPRGHEQFF TGCGCCAGCAGCCCTAGGGGTCATGAGCAGTTCTTC . . TRBJ2-1 TRBV5-1
CASSFGTSGRNEQYF TGTGCCAGCAGCTTCGGGACTAGCGGGAGAAACGAGCAGTACTTC . TRBD2 TRBJ2-7 TRBV11-2
CASSLGEGGNNEQFF TGCGCCAGCAGCTTGGGGGAGGGGGGAAACAATGAGCAGTTCTTC . . TRBJ2-1 TRBV5-1
CASSVSGSDGGEQFF TGTGCCAGCAGCGTTAGCGGGAGTGACGGGGGGGAGCAGTTCTTC . TRBD2 TRBJ2-1 TRBV9
CSTTGGTYNEQFF TGCAGCACGACAGGGGGCACCTACAATGAGCAGTTCTTC . TRBD1 TRBJ2-1 TRBV29-1
CASSLGHPMNTEAFF TGTGCCAGCAGCTTAGGGCATCCCATGAACACTGAAGCTTTCTTT . . TRBJ1-1 TRBV7-6
CASSVTGTGGYEQYF TGCGCCAGCAGCGTTACCGGGACAGGGGGCTACGAGCAGTACTTC . TRBD1 TRBJ2-7 TRBV5-1
CASSLQGTDTQYF TGCGCCAGCAGCTTGCAGGGCACAGATACGCAGTATTTT few . TRBJ2-3 TRBV5-1
CASSAVQGYIEDTQYF TGTGCCAGCAGTGCAGTTCAGGGGTACATCGAGGATACGCAGTATTTT few . TRBJ2-3 TRBV2
CASSLVRYTQYF TGTGCCAGCAGTTTAGTACGGTATACGCAGTATTTT once . TRBJ2-3 TRBV28
CSARDAEHTF TGCAGTGCTAGAGACGCGGAACACACCTTC few . TRBJ1-2 TRBV20-1
CASSLFRGVNTEAFF TGTGCCAGCAGCTTATTCCGCGGGGTGAACACTGAAGCTTTCTTT . . TRBJ1-1 TRBV7-8
CASSRTGSVPNEQFF TGTGCCAGTAGTAGAACAGGGAGCGTTCCAAATGAGCAGTTCTTC once . TRBJ2-1 TRBV19
CASYSSGGGYEQYF TGTGCCAGCTACTCCTCGGGGGGAGGCTACGAGCAGTACTTC once TRBD2 TRBJ2-7 TRBV28
CASSITGGSSYEQYF TGTGCCAGTAGTATAACGGGAGGGAGCTCCTACGAGCAGTACTTC . TRBD2 TRBJ2-7 TRBV19
CATISGTEKTNYGYTF TGTGCCACGATCTCCGGGACAGAAAAAACTAACTATGGCTACACCTTC . TRBD1 TRBJ1-2 TRBV11-2
CASFTSGRSANEQFF TGTGCCAGCTTCACTAGCGGGAGGTCGGCCAATGAGCAGTTCTTC . TRBD2 TRBJ2-1 TRBV13
CASSSSGQQETQYF TGCGCCAGCAGCTCCTCGGGACAGCAAGAGACCCAGTACTTC . TRBD1 TRBJ2-5 TRBV5-1
CASSERLARMNTEAFF TGTGCCAGCAGTGAGAGACTAGCCAGGATGAACACTGAAGCTTTCTTT . . TRBJ1-1 TRBV6-1
CTSSSQGETNEKLFF TGCACCAGCAGCTCACAGGGAGAAACTAATGAAAAACTGTTTTTT . . TRBJ1-4 TRBV1
CASSSQGATEAFF TGCGCCAGCAGCTCCCAGGGGGCAACTGAAGCTTTCTTT . TRBD1 TRBJ1-1 TRBV5-1
CATAPTEGNTEAFF TGTGCCACCGCCCCTACTGAGGGGAACACTGAAGCTTTCTTT . . TRBJ1-1 TRBV15
CASSLSGYSGTDQETQYF TGTGCCAGCAGCTTAAGCGGTTATTCGGGGACAGACCAAGAGACCCAGTACTTC . TRBD1 TRBJ2-5 TRBV7-8
CASSYWTGFDQPQHF TGTGCCAGCAGTTACTGGACAGGGTTTGACCAGCCCCAGCATTTT . TRBD1 TRBJ1-5 TRBV6-7
CASSHGLGQGITDTQYF TGTGCCAGCAGTCACGGTTTAGGGCAGGGGATCACAGATACGCAGTATTTT . . TRBJ2-3 TRBV27
CASSYTPGQEGYNEQFF TGTGCCAGCAGTTACACTCCGGGACAGGAGGGCTACAATGAGCAGTTCTTC . TRBD1 TRBJ2-1 TRBV27
CASSPWTGNQPQHF TGTGCCAGCAGTCCTTGGACGGGGAATCAGCCCCAGCATTTT few . TRBJ1-5 TRBV28
CASKQSSYNEQFF TGCGCCAGCAAACAGAGCTCCTACAATGAGCAGTTCTTC . . TRBJ2-1 TRBV5-1